The present T cell receptor beta chain was sequenced within a study of blood T cell repertoires in COVID-19. Overall study: Material from acute and convalescent COVID-19 was sourced from the United States, Italy and Spain. Sources were T cells, B-cell-depleted T cells, or PBMCs; the material itself was cDNA or gDNA.

As handled by the study authors: Nucleated cell counts were estimated from reference gene primer amplification. Here immunoSEQ multiplex PCR was the method, and the copy in TCRdb shows in-frame clones only, minus some. V and J calls and clone size come straight from that table; D and trimming were deduced from the DNA. The table includes 70,000 to 100,000 clones, 85% to 90% detected once. J lost 3 bases, V lost 1 base, and 5 bases had no gene match. Germline V gives CDR1 LGHDT, CDR2 YNNKEL (reference sequence). CDR3 length equals 15 residues. V and J are TRBV3-1 (or the pseudogene TRBV3-2) and TRBJ2-5; TRBD2 matches 7 bases. The TCR was taken from a woman aged 70-85 years with acute or convalescent COVID-19. The sequenced sample consisted of peripheral blood. In DNA form, the CDR3 reads TGTGCCAGCAGCCAAGGACTAGCTAAAGAAGAGACCCAGTACTTC. It translates to CASSQGLAKEETQYF.